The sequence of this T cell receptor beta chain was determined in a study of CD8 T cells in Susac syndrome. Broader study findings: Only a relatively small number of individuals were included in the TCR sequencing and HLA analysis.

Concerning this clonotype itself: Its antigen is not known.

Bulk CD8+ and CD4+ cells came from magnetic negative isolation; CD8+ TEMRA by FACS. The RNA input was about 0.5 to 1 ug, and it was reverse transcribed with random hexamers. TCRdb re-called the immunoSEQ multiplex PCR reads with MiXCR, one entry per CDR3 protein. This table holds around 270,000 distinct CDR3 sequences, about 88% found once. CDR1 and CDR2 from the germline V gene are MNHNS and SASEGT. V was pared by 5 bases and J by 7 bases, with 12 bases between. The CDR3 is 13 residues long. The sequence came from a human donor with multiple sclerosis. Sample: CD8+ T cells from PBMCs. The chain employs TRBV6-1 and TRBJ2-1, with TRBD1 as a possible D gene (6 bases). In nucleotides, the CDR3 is TGTGCCAGCAGTTCGTACAGGGCAAATGAGCAGTTCTTC. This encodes CASSSYRANEQFF.